The present entry profiles one T cell receptor (beta chain) with its context. Germline V lookup: CDR1 SGHRS, CDR2 YFSETQ. Losses at the gene ends were 6 bases for V and 1 base for J; bases not matched to a gene: 8. The CDR3 loop spans 15 amino acids. This record comes from a study of shared clonotypes between healthy human individuals. Sequenced by immunoSEQ multiplex PCR; TCRdb stores in-frame clones only, minus some. The sample records about 180,000 clones, over 85% being singletons. This sequence originates from a woman in her 30s in good health. The chain has TRBV5-1 and TRBJ2-5, with 8 nucleotides matching TRBD1. Material for sequencing was naive CD4+ T cells sorted from blood. Described subset: CD45RA+ positively selected. The CDR3 protein is CASTRTGLGQETQYF. As DNA, the CDR3 is TGCGCCAGCACTAGGACAGGGTTGGGCCAAGAGACCCAGTACTTC.